The 29 T cell receptor beta chains below were found in one sample sequenced in a study of blood T cell repertoires in COVID-19. This table comes from immunoSEQ multiplex PCR, and its TCRdb copy is limited to in-frame clones, with some not included. In the table there are some 110,000 clones, under 90% of which are singletons. Input material: peripheral blood. All receptors derive from a woman aged 55-70 years with acute or convalescent COVID-19.

The J gene is TRBJ2-5, the V gene TRBV19; D perhaps matches TRBD1 (6 bases). Trimming left V 4 bases short and J 4 bases short, with 19 bases between. The CDR3 sequence is 16 residues long. In germline, CDR1 is LNHDA, CDR2 SQIVND (reference sequence). CDR3 sequence (DNA): TGTGCCAGTAGTAGCCTCCTAACAGGGTCGGGAGAGACCCAGTACTTC. This gives the protein CASSSLLTGSGETQYF.

This clone was seen many times. The rearrangement links TRBV11-2 to TRBJ1-2; possibly TRBD1 for D (6 bases). The CDR3 totals 14 residues. V lost 0 bases, J lost 4 bases, and 9 bases lay in between. Per germline, CDR1 SGHAT and CDR2 FQNNGV. The CDR3 loop is CASSLDRGLYGYTF. The CDR3 region has the DNA TGTGCCAGCAGCTTAGACAGGGGCCTCTATGGCTACACCTTC.

The chain uses TRBV7-2 and TRBJ1-1; D is uncertain. The CDR3 spans 13 residues. In germline, CDR1 is SGHTA, CDR2 FQGNSA. Trimming took 4 bases from V and 3 from J, leaving 9 bases between them. DNA of the CDR3: TGTGCCAGCAGCTCGGGAAGCCACACTGAAGCTTTCTTT. It yields the protein CASSSGSHTEAFF. The entire variable domain, with the rest obtained from reference TRBV7-2 and TRBJ1-1, is as follows: GAGVSQSPSNKVTEKGKDVELRCDPISGHTALYWYRQSLGQGLEFLIYFQGNSAPDKSGLPSDRFSAERTGGSVSTLTIQRTQQEDSAVYLCASSSGSHTEAFFGQGTRLTVV.

The chain joins TRBV5-1 to TRBJ2-2, with D possibly matching TRBD2 (7 bases). The CDR3 is made up of 16 amino acids. V lost 4 bases and J lost 3, with 16 bases in between. Per germline, CDR1 SGHRS and CDR2 YFSETQ. The CDR3 DNA follows: TGCGCCAGCAGCAGATACGGGGGGCCAGACACCGGGGAGCTGTTTTTT. Translated: CASSRYGGPDTGELFF.

The chain couples TRBV7-2 to TRBJ1-5, with a tentative D call TRBD1 (5 bases). The germline CDR1 and CDR2 sequences are SGHTA and FQGNSA. The CDR3 runs 14 residues. V dropped 4 bases and J dropped 0 bases, with 7 bases sitting between them. In DNA, the CDR3 is TGTGCCAGCAGCTCCAGGGATAGCAATCAGCCCCAGCATTTT. Protein sequence: CASSSRDSNQPQHF. Looking up the rest from reference TRBV7-2 and TRBJ1-5 gives the full variable domain: GAGVSQSPSNKVTEKGKDVELRCDPISGHTALYWYRQSLGQGLEFLIYFQGNSAPDKSGLPSDRFSAERTGGSVSTLTIQRTQQEDSAVYLCASSSRDSNQPQHFGDGTRLSIL.

This clone turned up a few times. J is TRBJ2-1 and V is TRBV7-2, with TRBD2 matching over 8 bases. The V and J ends lost 0 bases and 5 bases, in that order; junction bases with no gene match: 9. This CDR3 contains 17 residues. Germline V CDR1 and CDR2: SGHTA, FQGNSA. CDR3 nucleotide sequence: TGTGCCAGCAGCTTAGCGCCCTGGGGTAGCGGGGACAATGAGCAGTTCTTC. It specifies CASSLAPWGSGDNEQFF.

The CDR3 spells CASSGTSGHEKLFF. The CDR3 DNA sequence: TGCGCCAGCAGTGGTACTAGCGGTCATGAAAAACTGTTTTTT. The gene calls are TRBV5-1 and TRBJ1-4; D gene ambiguous. Germline V gene sequence: CDR1 SGHRS, CDR2 YFSETQ. The V end lost 5 bases, the J end lost 6 bases, and 14 bases lay between the germline ends. This CDR3 region has 14 residues.

The V and J genes are TRBV6-5 and TRBJ2-1; D uncertain. Trimming shortened V by 2 bases and J by 8 bases, and 16 bases separated the two germline ends. Germline CDR1 is MNHEY and CDR2 is SVGAGI. The CDR3 has 15 amino acids. This CDR3 is CASSYSGPPADEQFF. CDR3 nucleotides: TGTGCCAGCAGTTACAGTGGTCCTCCTGCAGATGAGCAGTTCTTC.

Comments on this clone: Within the sample, other DNA sequences also encode this same CDR3. This chain uses TRBV3-1 (or the pseudogene TRBV3-2) with TRBJ2-3; 11 bases are a match to TRBD2. CDR3 length equals 16 residues. The J segment lost 3 bases and the V segment lost 1 base, leaving 3 bases of the junction unmatched. Germline V gives CDR1 LGHDT, CDR2 YNNKEL (reference sequence). The CDR3 here is CASSQALAGGTDTQYF. The CDR3 DNA reads TGTGCCAGCAGCCAAGCTCTAGCGGGAGGTACAGATACGCAGTATTTT.

The chain joins TRBV6-2 or TRBV6-3 to TRBJ2-7; 9 bases agree with TRBD1. The length of the CDR3 is 18 residues. V was pared by 0 bases and J by 4 bases, with 13 bases of the junction left unmatched. Germline V gene data show CDR1 as MNHEY and CDR2 as SVGEGT. The CDR3 spells CASSYSGQGQGGSYEQYF. The CDR3 bases are TGTGCCAGCAGTTACTCCGGGCAGGGACAGGGCGGATCGTACGAGCAGTACTTC.

The chain is built from TRBV3-1 (or the pseudogene TRBV3-2) and TRBJ1-5, with 12 bases fitting TRBD1. The germline V gene encodes CDR1 LGHDT and CDR2 YNNKEL (reference sequence). V shed 5 bases and J 8 bases; nucleotides not matched to a gene: 7. The CDR3 is 15 amino acids. CDR3 sequence: CASSFGTGGLEPQHF. DNA of the CDR3: TGTGCCAGCAGCTTCGGGACAGGGGGCTTGGAGCCCCAGCATTTT.

Regarding this clone: The sample holds other DNA sequences that translate to the same CDR3. The chain has TRBV11-2 and TRBJ2-2, with TRBD1 as a possible D gene (5 bases). The CDR3 runs 15 residues. The germline gives CDR1 SGHAT, CDR2 FQNNGV. The V and J ends lost 0 bases and 1 base respectively, with 6 bases between them. The CDR3 region is CASSLDRVNTGELFF. The CDR3 coding sequence is TGTGCCAGCAGCTTAGACAGGGTGAACACCGGGGAGCTGTTTTTT.

The chain uses TRBV7-2 and TRBJ1-2; a weak D match, TRBD1 (6 bases). Germline CDR1 is SGHTA and CDR2 is FQGNSA. The CDR3 totals 13 residues. Between the trimmed V and J ends, which lost 5 bases and 6 bases, there was a span of 13 bases. In DNA, the CDR3 is TGTGCCAGCAGCCTGGGGACAAGAGATGGCTACACCTTC. Its protein is CASSLGTRDGYTF.

CDR3 protein: CASSRGLDEKLFF. In nucleotides, the CDR3 is TGTGCCAGCAGCCGAGGTTTGGATGAAAAACTGTTTTTT. This chain connects TRBV12-3 or TRBV12-4 to TRBJ1-4; D gene ambiguous. There are 13 residues in the CDR3. Trimming stripped 6 bases from V and 6 bases from J, with 11 bases between.

The chain joins TRBV7-8 to TRBJ1-5; 9 nucleotides match TRBD1. The CDR3 extends over 18 amino acids. The junction had 16 bases not matched to a gene; V was cut back by 4 bases and J by 6 bases. Germline V gives CDR1 SGHVS, CDR2 FQNEAQ. The CDR3 region is CASSSAPGQGNFGQPQHF. The CDR3 nucleotides read TGTGCCAGCAGCTCGGCACCGGGACAGGGAAATTTCGGTCAGCCCCAGCATTTT.

The chain has TRBV6-5 and TRBJ2-1; D is undetermined. With 4 bases removed from V and 2 bases from J, the gap between germline ends came to 9 bases. CDR3 length equals 14 residues. Germline V lookup: CDR1 MNHEY, CDR2 SVGAGI. CDR3 in amino acids: CASSSSATYNEQFF. CDR3 DNA: TGTGCCAGCAGTTCAAGCGCCACCTACAATGAGCAGTTCTTC.

The chain carries TRBV19 and TRBJ1-1; 9 positions match TRBD1. From germline, CDR1 is LNHDA and CDR2 SQIVND (reference sequence). V lost 7 bases and J lost 5; bases outside the gene matches: 8. The CDR3 sequence is 14 residues long. The CDR3: CASTLGQGRTEAFF. CDR3 sequence (DNA): TGTGCCAGTACTCTCGGACAGGGGAGGACTGAAGCTTTCTTT.

The chain employs TRBV29-1 and TRBJ2-5; D is perhaps TRBD1 (6 bases). V was shortened by 4 bases and J by 5 bases, with 20 bases between the two germline ends. The CDR3 consists of 15 residues. CDR1 and CDR2 (germline): SQVTM, ANQGSEA. For the CDR3, the DNA is TGCAGCGTTGGCCGAAACAGGGTGCCTCCTGAGACCCAGTACTTC. This encodes CSVGRNRVPPETQYF.

The chain is built from TRBV2 and TRBJ1-1, with a tentative D call TRBD1 (5 bases). Germline V gene lookup returns CDR1 SNHLY and CDR2 FYNNEI. Between the trimmed V and J ends, which lost 6 bases and 4 bases, there was a span of 12 bases. CDR3 length: 13 residues. The CDR3 region has the DNA TGTGCCAGCAGCGGACAAAGTGGCACTGAAGCTTTCTTT. It specifies CASSGQSGTEAFF.

This clone has more than one count but fewer than ten. The chain has TRBV12-3 or TRBV12-4 and TRBJ1-1; 8 nucleotides agree with TRBD1. With 6 bases clipped from V and 3 bases from J, the junction kept 3 bases outside the gene matches. This CDR3 is built from 13 residues. This chain's CDR3 is CASRLTGDTEAFF. CDR3 nucleotide sequence: TGTGCCAGCAGGTTGACAGGGGACACTGAAGCTTTCTTT.

This chain uses TRBV3-1 (or the pseudogene TRBV3-2) with TRBJ1-5; 7 positions match TRBD1. The germline CDR1 and CDR2 sequences are LGHDT and YNNKEL (reference sequence). This CDR3 is 15 amino acids long. V lost 3 bases and J lost 4; bases outside the gene matches: 6. CDR3 DNA: TGTGCCAGCAGCCAGGGGGGACAGCCAAATCAGCCCCAGCATTTT. Protein sequence: CASSQGGQPNQPQHF.

The V gene is TRBV7-6, the J gene TRBJ1-5; D not certain. Trimming removed 4 bases at V and 4 bases at J, with 8 bases between. The germline V gene encodes CDR1 SGHVS and CDR2 FNYEAQ. The CDR3 has 13 amino acids. CDR3 in DNA: TGTGCCAGCAGCTCGGGTGGTAATCAGCCCCAGCATTTT. The encoded protein is CASSSGGNQPQHF.

J is TRBJ2-2 and V is TRBV7-6; 10 positions agree with TRBD2. Germline V CDR1 and CDR2: SGHVS, FNYEAQ. J was trimmed by 0 bases and V by 5 bases; bases with no gene match: 3. The CDR3 loop spans 16 amino acids. CDR3 loop: CASSPGTSANTGELFF. The CDR3 DNA is TGTGCCAGCAGCCCGGGGACTAGCGCGAACACCGGGGAGCTGTTTTTT.

V and J are TRBV6-5 and TRBJ1-2, with 9 bases identical to TRBD1. Germline V CDR1 and CDR2: MNHEY, SVGAGI. The CDR3 runs to 14 residues. J was trimmed by 6 bases and V by 6 bases; bases with no gene match: 8. The CDR3 region is CASSPGTGKDGYTF. The DNA of the CDR3 is TGTGCCAGCAGCCCGGGGACAGGGAAGGATGGCTACACCTTC.

This clone appeared once. This chain links TRBV5-1 with TRBJ2-4; 9 nucleotides match TRBD2. The V and J ends lost 2 bases and 6 bases, in that order; junction bases with no gene match: 0. This CDR3 has 13 residues. CDR1 and CDR2 from the germline V gene are SGHRS and YFSETQ. The DNA for the CDR3 is TGCGCCAGCAGCTTAGCGGGGGGAAACATTCAGTACTTC. Its translation is CASSLAGGNIQYF. Supplemented by reference TRBV5-1 and TRBJ2-4, the full variable domain reads KAGVTQTPRYLIKTRGQQVTLSCSPISGHRSVSWYQQTPGQGLQFLFEYFSETQRNKGNFPGRFSGRQFSNSRSEMNVSTLELGDSALYLCASSLAGGNIQYFGAGTRLSVL.

The DNA for the CDR3 is TGTGCCAGCAGCTTAGTACGAAGGCAGGGATATGGCTACACCTTC. Its protein is CASSLVRRQGYGYTF. The V call is TRBV7-9, the J call TRBJ1-2, with a possible D match to TRBD1 (5 bases). Germline-derived CDR1 and CDR2 are SEHNR and FQNEAQ (reference sequence). The CDR3 spans 15 residues. The ends were cut back, 1 base at V and 5 bases at J, with 14 bases in the middle.

The V call is TRBV9, the J call TRBJ2-1, with a weak D call TRBD2 (6 bases). The CDR3 consists of 13 residues. Trimming took 2 bases from V and 9 from J, leaving 12 bases between them. CDR1 and CDR2 from the germline V gene are SGDLS and YYNGEE. CDR3 in amino acids: CASSVAGTAEQFF. For the CDR3, the DNA is TGTGCCAGCAGCGTTGCGGGGACCGCTGAGCAGTTCTTC. The whole variable domain, filled in from reference TRBV9 and TRBJ2-1, reads DSGVTQTPKHLITATGQRVTLRCSPRSGDLSVYWYQQSLDQGLQFLIQYYNGEERAKGNILERFSAQQFPDLHSELNLSSLELGDSALYFCASSVAGTAEQFFGPGTRLTVL.

The chain employs TRBV29-1 and TRBJ1-2; D is possibly TRBD1 (5 bases). CDR1 is SQVTM, CDR2 ANQGSEA, per germline. There are 12 residues in the CDR3. The CDR3 is CSLGGEDYGYTF. The CDR3 DNA reads TGCAGTCTCGGGGGAGAGGACTATGGCTACACCTTC.

The V and J genes are TRBV19 and TRBJ2-1, with 7 nucleotides matching TRBD2. The V segment lost 4 bases and the J segment 7 bases; nucleotides outside the gene matches: 4. The CDR3 extends over 13 amino acids. Germline-derived CDR1 and CDR2 are LNHDA and SQIVND (reference sequence). In DNA form, the CDR3 reads TGTGCCAGTAGTACGACTAGCTTGAATGAGCAGTTCTTC. It codes for CASSTTSLNEQFF. Complete variable domain (other parts from reference TRBV19 and TRBJ2-1): DGGITQSPKYLFRKEGQNVTLSCEQNLNHDAMYWYRQDPGQGLRLIYYSQIVNDFQKGDIAEGYSVSREKKESFPLTVTSAQKNPTAFYLCASSTTSLNEQFFGPGTRLTVL.